The following is a TCR beta chain sequence with its context. Its antigen is not yet known. No much larger clone is present one base from it, and per-base qualities are unavailable. V has 4 bases trimmed and J has 7 bases trimmed; junction bases matching no gene number 9. From the germline V gene, CDR1 is SGHDN and CDR2 is FVKESK. The CDR3 holds 15 amino acids from the cysteine to the phenylalanine. Only the CDR3 DNA is retained, 45 bases long and in frame from the first base. Separate from the approximately 670-subject first cohort, the validation cohort of about 130 subjects was the group to which the donors belonged. The data are from a study of cytomegalovirus exposure and HLA in healthy donors (dated by TCRdb to 2015 to 2018). At the level of the whole study: The roughly 650 repertoires of the first cohort and the 95 to 150 validation repertoires were produced on the same platform, according to a later analysis. The aim of the study was to test whether cataloging public T cell receptors could identify signatures of past pathogen exposure. In addition to the first cohort of 666 subjects, a separate validation cohort of approximately 110 different subjects was used. High-throughput TCR immunosequencing, statistical association of individual TCRs with disease status, and machine learning were combined to predict cytomegalovirus infection status. Overall study outcomes, separate from this receptor: According to the authors, the approach could potentially be generalized to other disease states and immunological phenotypes. The classifier was reported to diagnose cytomegalovirus status with high specificity and sensitivity in both the original and validation cohorts. The study listed approximately 160 TCR beta chains as associated with cytomegalovirus. While some public TCRs were present in many individuals, most TCR sequences turned up only very rarely across donors. A later analysis found that TCRs clustered in the first cohort also tended to co-occur in the approximately 120 validation repertoires, with 94% of cluster scores above 0. The validation cohort had no HLA typing available for a later analysis, so co-occurrence within that cohort was assessed over all 110 or so repertoires. In vitro tests confirmed that a few of the cytomegalovirus-associated TCR beta chains recognize cytomegalovirus antigens.

The library was generated by the immunoSEQ multiplex PCR assay. The published analysis was carried out like this. A statistical classification framework was developed to diagnose cytomegalovirus status using the catalog of TCR beta chain sequences. TCRdb carries this immuneACCESS record with in-frame sequences only. Its versions omit some clonotypes, under half of them owing to an unresolved V gene in the studies checked, with the rest unexplained. The D gene and trimming were derived from the DNA, and the V and J assignments and clone size from that table. In all, the sample holds about 140,000 clones, and 84% of those were seen once. The ten largest clones represent around 1.4% of the sample.

The material sequenced was PBMCs. This clonotype was sampled from a woman in her 30s in good health and CMV-seronegative. Recombination linked TRBV14 to TRBJ1-4; 7 central nucleotides agree with TRBD1. The CDR3 region reads CASSREQGSGEKLFF. The bases read TGTGCCAGCAGCCGGGAACAGGGGAGTGGTGAAAAACTGTTTTTT.